Listed here is a single T cell receptor beta chain. The time point denotes: peripheral blood 6 weeks after treatment start. The sample originates from a study of PD-L1 blockade in urothelial cancer. For the study at large: The patients' atezolizumab therapy, 1,200 mg intravenously every 3 weeks, started at some point between 2014 and 2015.

Germline CDR1 reads LNHDA; CDR2 reads SQIVND (reference sequence). CDR3 length: 17 residues. Germline trimming cut 0 bases from V and 0 bases from J; bases unmatched to any gene: 7. The data were produced by immunoSEQ multiplex PCR, yet TCRdb's version contains in-frame clones alone and is incomplete. The data contain around 50,000 clones, around 85% of them singletons. Sequencing was performed on PBMCs, taken around atezolizumab (anti-PD-L1) treatment. This TCR derives from a man in his fifties or sixties with urothelial cancer. V and J are TRBV19 and TRBJ1-2; 7 bases line up with TRBD1. For the CDR3, the DNA is TGTGCCAGTAGTATAGATCATGGGACAGCTCCTAACTATGGCTACACCTTC. Amino acid sequence: CASSIDHGTAPNYGYTF.